Following are 26 T cell receptor beta chains from one sample sequenced in a study of T cell changes during pregnancy in multiple sclerosis. The assay was immunoSEQ multiplex PCR, and TCRdb's table has in-frame clones only and misses some. This sample has 50,000 to 75,000 clones; roughly 90% occur once, and the top ten carry roughly 3.3%. The sample here was peripheral blood, taken in the first trimester of pregnancy. The receptors shown here come from a female donor in good health, enrolled as a control in a pregnancy study.

The chain carries TRBV11-2 and TRBJ1-1; D is possibly TRBD1 (5 bases). V was pared by 1 base and J by 8 bases, with 14 bases between. In germline, CDR1 is SGHAT, CDR2 FQNNGV. This CDR3 is 14 amino acids long. Here the CDR3 reads CASSLGGREEEAFF. CDR3 nucleotide sequence: TGTGCCAGCAGCTTAGGGGGCAGGGAGGAAGAAGCTTTCTTT.

The J gene is TRBJ1-5, the V gene TRBV7-2; the D is unclear. V was trimmed by 5 bases and J by 4 bases, leaving 9 bases between them. CDR1 is SGHTA, CDR2 FQGNSA, per germline. The CDR3 sequence is 13 residues long. For the CDR3, the DNA is TGTGCCAGCAGCGAGAACTGGAATCAGCCCCAGCATTTT. Protein sequence: CASSENWNQPQHF.

V is TRBV7-3 and J is TRBJ2-1, with 12 bases identical to TRBD2. The V gene end was trimmed by 5 bases and the J gene end by 9 bases; junction bases not matched to a gene: 11. The CDR3 runs 16 residues. Looked up from germline, CDR1 is SGHTA and CDR2 is FQGTGA. The CDR3 nucleotides read TGTGCCAGCAGCCTACAGGGACTAGCGGGTGCTCGTGAGCAGTTCTTC. It specifies CASSLQGLAGAREQFF.

The rearrangement links TRBV6-4 to TRBJ1-5, with 8 bases that match TRBD1. The germline CDR1 and CDR2 sequences are MRHNA and SNTAGT. The CDR3 sequence is 15 residues long. V was clipped by 6 bases and J by 4 bases; unmatched bases: 8. This CDR3 reads CASSATGGGNQPQHF. Written as DNA, the CDR3 is TGTGCCAGCAGCGCTACAGGGGGTGGAAATCAGCCCCAGCATTTT.

This chain joins TRBV15 and TRBJ2-7; D is uncertain. The CDR3 has 15 amino acids. Trimming stripped 5 bases from V and 3 bases from J, with 17 bases between. The germline V gene encodes CDR1 LNHNV and CDR2 YYDKDF (reference sequence). CDR3 sequence reads: CATSLQRRLSYEQYF. CDR3 nucleotide sequence: TGTGCCACCAGCCTCCAAAGGAGACTGAGCTACGAGCAGTACTTC.

This clone was recorded a few times. The V gene is TRBV7-3, the J gene TRBJ2-2, with 9 bases aligning to TRBD2. J lost 7 bases, V lost 3 bases, and 9 bases had no gene match. Looked up from germline, CDR1 is SGHTA and CDR2 is FQGTGA. This CDR3 is 16 amino acids long. CDR3 amino acids: CASSFYGTSRSGELFF. DNA for the CDR3: TGTGCCAGCAGCTTCTATGGGACTAGCCGGAGCGGGGAGCTGTTTTTT. Full variable domain (outside the CDR3, taken from reference TRBV7-3 and TRBJ2-2): GAGVSQTPSNKVTEKGKYVELRCDPISGHTALYWYRQSLGQGPEFLIYFQGTGAADDSGLPNDRFFAVRPEGSVSTLKIQRTERGDSAVYLCASSFYGTSRSGELFFGEGSRLTVL.

This clone has only a few counts. V usage is TRBV6-6 and J usage is TRBJ2-3, with D uncertain. The CDR3 loop spans 11 amino acids. Trimming removed 8 bases at V and 2 bases at J, with 5 bases between. The germline V gene has CDR1 MNHNY and CDR2 SVGAGI (reference sequence). The CDR3 nucleotides read TGTGCCAGCGGGCACACAGATACGCAGTATTTT. Protein: CASGHTDTQYF.

The rearrangement uses TRBV30 and TRBJ1-2, with TRBD1 matching over 8 bases. Unmatched junction bases numbered 11, after V lost 3 bases and J lost 8 bases. This CDR3 has 14 amino acids. CDR1 is GTSNPN and CDR2 is SVGIG in the germline V gene (reference sequence). The CDR3 loop is CAWSVDATGDGYTF. In nucleotides, the CDR3 is TGTGCCTGGAGCGTGGACGCGACAGGGGACGGCTACACCTTC.

The chain is built from TRBV6-5 and TRBJ2-7; 8 bases line up with TRBD1. This CDR3 has 12 amino acids. CDR1 MNHEY and CDR2 SVGAGI come from the germline V gene. Trimming at V came to 7 bases and at J to 4 bases, leaving 3 bases not matched to a gene. CDR3 nucleotide sequence: TGTGCCAGCAACGGACAGGGATACGAGCAGTACTTC. Its translation: CASNGQGYEQYF.

J is TRBJ2-1 and V is TRBV21-1; the DNA was not compared with TRBD2, the D call given in the table. TRBV21-1 is a listed pseudogene. The CDR3 loop spans 16 amino acids. CDR3 region: CASSTSGGLQPYEQFF. In DNA form, the CDR3 reads TGTGCCAGCAGCACATCGGGGGGCCTCCAACCTTATGAGCAGTTCTTC.

The gene calls are TRBV11-2 and TRBJ2-3; 7 nucleotides match TRBD2. The germline CDR1 and CDR2 sequences are SGHAT and FQNNGV. After removal of 5 bases from V and 0 bases from J, the junction contained 11 bases not matched to a gene. The CDR3 extends over 17 amino acids. The CDR3 sequence: CASSPLTGTTSTDTQYF. The CDR3 nucleotides read TGTGCCAGCAGCCCGCTGACCGGGACTACAAGCACAGATACGCAGTATTTT. Using reference TRBV11-2 and TRBJ2-3 for the parts outside the CDR3, the full variable domain is EAGVAQSPRYKIIEKRQSVAFWCNPISGHATLYWYQQILGQGPKLLIQFQNNGVVDDSQLPKDRFSAERLKGVDSTLKIQPAKLEDSAVYLCASSPLTGTTSTDTQYFGPGTRLTVL.

The chain employs TRBV6-5 and TRBJ2-6; no firm D call. Trimming stripped 1 base from V and 1 base from J, with 5 bases between. This CDR3 is 15 amino acids long. Germline V gene sequence: CDR1 MNHEY, CDR2 SVGAGI. The DNA for the CDR3 is TGTGCCAGCAGTTACTACGGGTCTGGGGCCAACGTCCTGACTTTC. It translates to CASSYYGSGANVLTF.

The chain joins TRBV11-2 to TRBJ1-1, with unresolved D. Trimming removed 5 bases at V and 11 bases at J, with 18 bases between. This CDR3 comprises 13 residues. Germline CDR1 and CDR2: SGHAT and FQNNGV. The CDR3 spells CASSQWTHPAAFF. In DNA, the CDR3 is TGTGCCAGCAGCCAATGGACTCACCCGGCCGCTTTCTTT.

The chain has TRBV4-1 and TRBJ1-5, with D unclear. This CDR3 has 15 amino acids. Germline V gene sequence: CDR1 MGHRA, CDR2 YSYEKL. The ends were cut back, 4 bases at V and 3 bases at J, with 13 bases in the middle. CDR3 DNA sequence: TGCGCCAGCAGCCTAACCGGGATCCACAATCAGCCCCAGCATTTT. Amino acid sequence: CASSLTGIHNQPQHF.

The chain couples TRBV19 to TRBJ2-1; D uncertain. This CDR3 is 13 amino acids long. V lost 3 bases, J lost 4 bases, and 7 bases lay in between. In germline, CDR1 is LNHDA, CDR2 SQIVND (reference sequence). The CDR3 loop is CASSIALYNEQFF. The CDR3 DNA reads TGTGCCAGTAGTATTGCACTTTACAATGAGCAGTTCTTC.

This chain connects TRBV15 to TRBJ1-5, with D perhaps matching TRBD1 (6 bases). This CDR3 contains 15 residues. Looked up from germline, CDR1 is LNHNV and CDR2 is YYDKDF (reference sequence). V was trimmed by 2 bases and J by 7 bases, leaving 15 bases between them. The CDR3 spells CATSRLNRGNQPQHF. CDR3 DNA: TGTGCCACCAGCAGACTTAATAGGGGGAACCAGCCCCAGCATTTT.

The CDR3 region is CAWSAGHNNSPLHF. The DNA for the CDR3 is TGTGCCTGGAGTGCCGGACACAATAATTCACCCCTCCACTTT. The chain couples TRBV30 to TRBJ1-6; possible D gene TRBD1, 5 bases. Germline V lookup: CDR1 GTSNPN, CDR2 SVGIG (reference sequence). Trimming left V 1 base short and J 5 bases short, with 9 bases between. This CDR3 comprises 14 residues.

This chain joins TRBV18 and TRBJ1-1; the D gene is possibly TRBD1 (5 bases). This CDR3 spans 13 amino acids. Germline assignment: CDR1 KGHSH and CDR2 LQKENI. V dropped 7 bases and J dropped 3 bases, with 12 bases sitting between them. The CDR3 reads CASFAGGDTEAFF. DNA for the CDR3: TGTGCCAGCTTCGCCGGAGGGGACACTGAAGCTTTCTTT.

This clone showed up just a few times. CDR3 amino acids: CASSQDHRAGTEAFF. Here the CDR3 DNA reads TGTGCCAGCAGCCAAGATCATAGGGCGGGAACTGAAGCTTTCTTT. The V call is TRBV4-2, the J call TRBJ1-1; no clear D gene. Per germline, CDR1 LGHNA and CDR2 YNFKEQ. The CDR3 totals 15 residues. V lost 0 bases to trimming and J lost 5 bases, with 13 bases between them.

V is TRBV19 and J is TRBJ2-3; 8 bases are a match to TRBD2. Looked up from germline, CDR1 is LNHDA and CDR2 is SQIVND (reference sequence). J gave up 4 bases and V 3 bases, and 6 bases lay outside the gene matches. CDR3 length: 15 residues. In DNA, the CDR3 is TGTGCCAGTAGTATCGATCGGGAGGGCCCAGATACGCAGTATTTT. Its protein product is CASSIDREGPDTQYF.

This clone was detected once. The chain has TRBV5-6 and TRBJ1-2; 9 bases are shared with TRBD1. Germline V lookup: CDR1 SGHDT, CDR2 YYEEEE. V lost 7 bases and J lost 5; bases outside the gene matches: 15. The CDR3 extends over 16 amino acids. The CDR3 protein is CASCPGQGAGRYGYTF. The CDR3 DNA is TGTGCCAGCTGCCCGGGACAGGGTGCTGGAAGATATGGCTACACCTTC.

The CDR3 region is CASSFRETQYF. The CDR3 nucleotides are TGTGCCAGCAGCTTCCGGGAGACCCAGTACTTC. The V call is TRBV7-8, the J call TRBJ2-5; D gene ambiguous. The CDR3 contains 11 residues. In germline, CDR1 is SGHVS, CDR2 FQNEAQ. Deletions cut 3 bases from V and 5 bases from J, with 4 bases between. The full variable domain, its missing parts supplied by reference TRBV7-8 and TRBJ2-5, is GAGVSQSPRYKVAKRGQDVALRCDPISGHVSLFWYQQALGQGPEFLTYFQNEAQLDKSGLPSDRFFAERPEGSVSTLKIQRTQQEDSAVYLCASSFRETQYFGPGTRLLVL.

This chain joins TRBV27 and TRBJ2-1; TRBD2 might be the D (5 bases). Trimming removed 5 bases from V and 2 bases from J, with 13 bases in between. The CDR3 extends over 15 amino acids. Germline CDR1 reads MNHEY; CDR2 reads SMNVEV (reference sequence). The CDR3 DNA is TGTGCCAGCAGTGGGAGTCGTACAGCCTACAATGAGCAGTTCTTC. Translation gives CASSGSRTAYNEQFF.

The chain couples TRBV27 to TRBJ2-7, with 7 bases that match TRBD1. Trimming cost V 4 bases and J 3 bases; bases outside gene matches: 6. This CDR3 has 14 amino acids. Germline CDR1 MNHEY, CDR2 SMNVEV (reference sequence). The CDR3 is CASSSYRDSYEQYF. DNA for the CDR3: TGTGCCAGCAGTTCTTACCGGGACAGCTACGAGCAGTACTTC.

This clone was seen only once. The rearrangement uses TRBV19 and TRBJ1-6; D gene uncertain. The CDR3 extends over 14 amino acids. The V gene's germline CDR1 is LNHDA and CDR2 SQIVND (reference sequence). The germline V and J ends were trimmed by 3 bases and 7 bases, with 10 bases remaining between them. CDR3 region: CASSIPGGNSPLHF. CDR3 in DNA: TGTGCCAGTAGTATTCCCGGAGGGAATTCACCCCTCCACTTT.

The genes are TRBV7-2 and TRBJ1-3; 7 nucleotides align to TRBD1. The ends lost 0 bases at V and 4 bases at J; junction bases unmatched: 6. Germline CDR1 SGHTA, CDR2 FQGNSA. CDR3 length: 16 amino acids. For the CDR3, the DNA is TGTGCCAGCAGCTTAGCCTCGACAGGGCGAGGAAACACCATATATTTT. Translation gives CASSLASTGRGNTIYF. The full variable domain, with the rest looked up from reference TRBV7-2 and TRBJ1-3, is GAGVSQSPSNKVTEKGKDVELRCDPISGHTALYWYRQSLGQGLEFLIYFQGNSAPDKSGLPSDRFSAERTGGSVSTLTIQRTQQEDSAVYLCASSLASTGRGNTIYFGEGSWLTVV.